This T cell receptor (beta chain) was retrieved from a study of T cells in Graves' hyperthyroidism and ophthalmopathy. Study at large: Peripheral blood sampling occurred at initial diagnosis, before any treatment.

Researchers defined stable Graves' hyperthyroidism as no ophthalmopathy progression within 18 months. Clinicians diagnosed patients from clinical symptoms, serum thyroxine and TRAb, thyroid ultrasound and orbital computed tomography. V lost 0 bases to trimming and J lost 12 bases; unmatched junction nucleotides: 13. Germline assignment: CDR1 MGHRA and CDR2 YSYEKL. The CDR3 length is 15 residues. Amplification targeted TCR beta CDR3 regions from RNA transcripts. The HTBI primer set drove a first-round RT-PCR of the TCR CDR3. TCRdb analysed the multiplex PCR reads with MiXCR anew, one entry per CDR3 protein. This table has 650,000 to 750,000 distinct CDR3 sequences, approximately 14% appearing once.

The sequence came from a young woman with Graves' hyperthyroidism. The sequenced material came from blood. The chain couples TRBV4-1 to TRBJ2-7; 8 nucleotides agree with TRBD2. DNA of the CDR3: TGCGCCAGCAGCCAAGATAGCGGGGAGGCACCCGTGCGGTACTTC. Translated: CASSQDSGEAPVRYF.